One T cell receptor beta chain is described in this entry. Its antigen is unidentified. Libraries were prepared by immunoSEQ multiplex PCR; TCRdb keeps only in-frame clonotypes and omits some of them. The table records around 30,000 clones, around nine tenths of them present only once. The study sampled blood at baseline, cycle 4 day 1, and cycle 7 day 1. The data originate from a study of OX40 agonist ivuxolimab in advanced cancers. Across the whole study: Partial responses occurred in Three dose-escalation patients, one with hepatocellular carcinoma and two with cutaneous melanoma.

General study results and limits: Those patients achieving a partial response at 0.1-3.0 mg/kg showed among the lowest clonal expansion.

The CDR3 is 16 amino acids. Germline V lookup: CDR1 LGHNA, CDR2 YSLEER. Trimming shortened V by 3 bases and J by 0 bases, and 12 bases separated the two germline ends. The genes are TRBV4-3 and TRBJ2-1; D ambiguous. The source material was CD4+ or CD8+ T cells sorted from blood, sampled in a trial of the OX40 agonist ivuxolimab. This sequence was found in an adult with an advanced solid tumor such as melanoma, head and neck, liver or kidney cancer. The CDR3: CASSHETASSYNEQFF. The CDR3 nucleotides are TGCGCCAGCAGCCACGAGACTGCCAGCTCCTACAATGAGCAGTTCTTC.